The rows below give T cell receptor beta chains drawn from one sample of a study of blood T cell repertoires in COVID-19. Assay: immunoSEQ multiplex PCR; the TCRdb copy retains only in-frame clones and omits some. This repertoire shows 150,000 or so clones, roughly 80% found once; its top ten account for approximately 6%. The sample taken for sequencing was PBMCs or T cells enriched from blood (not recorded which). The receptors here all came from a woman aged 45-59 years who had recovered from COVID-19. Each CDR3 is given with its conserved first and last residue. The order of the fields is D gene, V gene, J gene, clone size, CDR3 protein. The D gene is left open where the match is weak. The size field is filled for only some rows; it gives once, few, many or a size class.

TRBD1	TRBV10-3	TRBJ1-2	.	CAISWDSNYGYTF
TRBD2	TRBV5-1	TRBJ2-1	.	CASSFSGGSYNEQFF
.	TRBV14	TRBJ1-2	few	CASRPVGQTNYGYTF
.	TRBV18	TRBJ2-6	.	CASSPPNRVSGANVLTF
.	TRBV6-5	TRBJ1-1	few	CASGFLGGSTEAFF
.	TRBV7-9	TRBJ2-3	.	CASSLQAGTYHTDTQYF
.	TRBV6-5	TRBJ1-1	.	CASSYSGSGEAFF
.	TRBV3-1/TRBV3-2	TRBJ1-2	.	CASSQRERGYTF
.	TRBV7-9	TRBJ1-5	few	CASSPGGQPQHF
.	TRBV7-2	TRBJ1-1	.	CASSWRDDVAFF
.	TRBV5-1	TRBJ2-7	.	CASSLDGAGREQYF
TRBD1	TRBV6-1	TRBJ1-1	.	CASSAGQPLLNTEAFF
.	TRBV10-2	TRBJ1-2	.	CASSEGTNYGYTF
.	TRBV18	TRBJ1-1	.	CASSPERNTEAFF
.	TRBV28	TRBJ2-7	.	CASSAQGPSYEQYF
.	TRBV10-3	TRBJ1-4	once	CAISEPPGEKLFF
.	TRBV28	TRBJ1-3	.	CASSLQGGGNTIYF
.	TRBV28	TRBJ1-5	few	CASSLEVSGNQPQHF
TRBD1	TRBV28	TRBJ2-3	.	CASSFFYRGYDADTQYF
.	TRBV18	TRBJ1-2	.	CASSPLRGAYGYTF
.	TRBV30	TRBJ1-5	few	CAWSVNGVRQPQHF
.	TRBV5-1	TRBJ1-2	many	CASSLAGEPSRGYTF
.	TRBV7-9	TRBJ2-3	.	CASSLEDSSDTQYF
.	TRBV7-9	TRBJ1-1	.	CASSLDFLNTEAFF
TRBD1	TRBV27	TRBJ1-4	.	CASRTGGSNGGKLFF
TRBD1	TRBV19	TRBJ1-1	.	CASSGQVRAEAFF
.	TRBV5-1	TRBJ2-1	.	CASSLARSSIPYNEQFF
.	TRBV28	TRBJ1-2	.	CASSFGTAYGYTF
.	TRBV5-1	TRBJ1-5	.	CASSHGDDDQPQHF
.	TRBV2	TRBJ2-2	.	CASTRGWRENFGELFF
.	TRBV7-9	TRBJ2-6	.	CASSTNRASGANVLTF
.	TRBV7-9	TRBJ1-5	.	CAIDRDSNQPQHF
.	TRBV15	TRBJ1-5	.	CATSRRTEEFWNQPQHF
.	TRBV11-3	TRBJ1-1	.	CASSLGERSEAFF
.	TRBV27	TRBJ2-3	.	CASSPLPPPPGSTDTQYF
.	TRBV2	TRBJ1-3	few	CASSQEISGNTIYF
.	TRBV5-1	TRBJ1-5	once	CASSMDRGNQPQHF
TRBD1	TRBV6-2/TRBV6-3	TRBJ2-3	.	CASSTRDRGTDTQYF
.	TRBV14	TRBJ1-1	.	CASSQDAGWAEAFF
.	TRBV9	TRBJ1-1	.	CASSVEKFSGNTEAFF
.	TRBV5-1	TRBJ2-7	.	CASSPPDRSSYEQYF
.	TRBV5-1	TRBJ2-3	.	CASSKLNPYTDTQYF
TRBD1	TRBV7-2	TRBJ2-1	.	CASSLGQLTYNEQFF
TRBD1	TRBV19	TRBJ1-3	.	CASSIGQGAGNTIYF
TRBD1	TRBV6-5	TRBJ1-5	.	CASSSQGVVGNQPQHF
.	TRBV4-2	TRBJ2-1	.	CASSPSVIRYNEQFF
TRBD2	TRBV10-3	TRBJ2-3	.	CAISEGLAGITDTQYF
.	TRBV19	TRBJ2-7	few	CASSFQNPYEQYF
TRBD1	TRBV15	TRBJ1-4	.	CATSKTDRGPYSGSEKLFF
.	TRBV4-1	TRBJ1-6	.	CASSQTTGRVYNSPLHF
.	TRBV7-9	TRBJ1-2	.	CASSLVAGDYGYTF